The 29 T cell receptor beta chains in this list originate from one sample, sequenced in a study of blood T cell repertoires in COVID-19 (dated by TCRdb to about 2020). The library came from the immunoSEQ multiplex PCR assay. In TCRdb, the immuneACCESS table is reduced to in-frame sequences with V and J assigned. These tables do not hold every clone; where another copy was compared, an unresolved V gene accounts for under half, and the others remain unexplained. This sample has around 200,000 clones in its table, and about 88% of those were observed once. 2% to 2.5% of the sample goes to the ten largest clones. The specimen sequenced was PBMCs or T cells enriched from blood (not recorded which). All receptors derive from a middle-aged woman with acute COVID-19.

CDR3 bases: TGTGCCAGCAGCTTAGGCGGACTAGGTAAGAATGAGCAGTTCTTC. This translates into CASSLGGLGKNEQFF. The chain carries TRBV13 and TRBJ2-1; 7 bases are a match to TRBD2. Germline CDR1 PRHDT, CDR2 FYEKMQ (reference sequence). V dropped 0 bases and J dropped 7; count of bases not matched to a gene: 6. The CDR3 is 15 amino acids.

The rearrangement joins TRBV19 to TRBJ1-1; tentatively, D is TRBD1 (6 bases). This CDR3 is built from 15 residues. CDR1 LNHDA and CDR2 SQIVND come from the germline V gene (reference sequence). V was cut by 7 bases and J by 0 bases, with 15 bases left in between. The CDR3 DNA sequence: TGTGCCAGTAATCGAGGGACAAACATGAACACTGAAGCTTTCTTT. It translates to CASNRGTNMNTEAFF.

With respect to this clone: Within the sample, other DNA sequences also encode this same CDR3. The chain links TRBV7-8 to TRBJ2-7; 8 nucleotides align to TRBD1. The CDR3 runs to 14 residues. V shed 5 bases, J shed 3 bases, and the junction held 6 bases outside the gene matches. CDR1 and CDR2 from the germline V gene are SGHVS and FQNEAQ. CDR3: CASSPGTGGYEQYF. CDR3 DNA sequence: TGTGCCAGCAGCCCCGGGACAGGTGGCTACGAGCAGTACTTC.

V is TRBV5-6 and J is TRBJ2-3; D might be TRBD2 (5 bases). Germline CDR1 reads SGHDT; CDR2 reads YYEEEE. V lost 3 bases and J lost 7, with 12 bases in between. The CDR3 runs 13 residues. In DNA, the CDR3 is TGTGCCAGCAGCTCTGGCGGGTTCCATACGCAGTATTTT. Translation gives CASSSGGFHTQYF. The complete variable domain, with remaining parts taken from reference TRBV5-6 and TRBJ2-3, reads DAGVTQSPTHLIKTRGQQVTLRCSPKSGHDTVSWYQQALGQGPQFIFQYYEEEERQRGNFPDRFSGHQFPNYSSELNVNALLLGDSALYLCASSSGGFHTQYFGPGTRLTVL.

Of note for this clone: One junction end does not reproduce the germline sequence, and a read error may be involved. The gene calls are TRBV7-9 and TRBJ2-7, with a tentative D call TRBD2 (7 bases). From germline, CDR1 is SEHNR and CDR2 FQNEAQ (reference sequence). CDR3 length: 17 amino acids. The CDR3 reads CASSPGGRKPRSHEQYF. CDR3 in DNA: TGTGCCAGCAGCCCGGGGGGCAGAAAACCGCGCTCCCACGAGCAGTACTTC.

This clone was counted a few times. This chain joins TRBV5-4 and TRBJ2-7; D is perhaps TRBD1 (8 bases). The germline CDR1 and CDR2 sequences are SGHNT and YYREEE (reference sequence). V was shortened by 4 bases and J by 6 bases, with 14 bases between the two germline ends. The CDR3 contains 13 residues. The CDR3 protein is CASSAYRGGEQYF. The CDR3 coding sequence is TGTGCCAGCAGCGCATACAGGGGGGGCGAGCAGTACTTC.

There are a few counts of this clone. This sequence joins TRBV19 and TRBJ1-1; D gene ambiguous. V was clipped by 3 bases and J by 4 bases, with 9 bases between them. Germline V lookup: CDR1 LNHDA, CDR2 SQIVND (reference sequence). The CDR3 runs 13 residues. CDR3 sequence: CASSIRGSTEAFF. The CDR3 DNA is TGTGCCAGTAGTATTCGGGGTAGCACTGAAGCTTTCTTT.

This clone was found a few times. The chain recombines TRBV27 with TRBJ2-1, with D possibly matching TRBD1 (6 bases). This CDR3 has 17 residues. Trimming took 5 bases from V and 7 from J, leaving 24 bases between them. Per the germline V gene, CDR1 is MNHEY and CDR2 is SMNVEV (reference sequence). The CDR3 is CASSILSTGTTRNEQFF. The CDR3 DNA follows: TGTGCCAGCAGTATCCTCTCGACAGGCACAACGAGGAATGAGCAGTTCTTC.

This rearrangement joins TRBV19 to TRBJ1-3; perhaps TRBD1 as D (6 bases). The V end lost 4 bases, the J end lost 2 bases, and 15 bases lay between the germline ends. The CDR3 has 16 residues. The germline gives CDR1 LNHDA, CDR2 SQIVND (reference sequence). The CDR3 bases are TGTGCCAGTAGTACTCCGGAACAGGGTGCTGGAAACACCATATATTTT. As protein: CASSTPEQGAGNTIYF. The whole variable domain, remainder taken from reference TRBV19 and TRBJ1-3, is DGGITQSPKYLFRKEGQNVTLSCEQNLNHDAMYWYRQDPGQGLRLIYYSQIVNDFQKGDIAEGYSVSREKKESFPLTVTSAQKNPTAFYLCASSTPEQGAGNTIYFGEGSWLTVV.

The V and J genes are TRBV3-1 (or the pseudogene TRBV3-2) and TRBJ2-3; TRBD2 matches 7 bases. The CDR3 sequence is 15 residues long. V gave up 6 bases and J gave up 4 bases; unmatched junction bases: 10. Germline V gives CDR1 LGHDT, CDR2 YNNKEL (reference sequence). Here the CDR3 reads CASRERGGSADTQYF. CDR3 nucleotides: TGTGCCAGCAGGGAGCGGGGCGGGAGTGCAGATACGCAGTATTTT.

This chain joins TRBV23-1 and TRBJ2-7; a possible D gene is TRBD1 (7 bases). TRBV23-1 is designated an ORF whose function remains uncertain. The CDR3 extends over 15 amino acids. V was cut by 7 bases and J by 5 bases, with 21 bases left in between. The CDR3 reads CASIPGGSFGDEQYF. The CDR3, as DNA: TGCGCCAGCATCCCAGGGGGGTCCTTTGGTGACGAGCAGTACTTC.

The rearrangement links TRBV27 to TRBJ1-2; D may be TRBD1 (5 bases). Trimming took 8 bases from V and 2 from J, leaving 12 bases between them. Per germline, CDR1 MNHEY and CDR2 SMNVEV (reference sequence). This CDR3 contains 13 residues. CDR3: CASSPGVNYGYTF. The CDR3 DNA sequence: TGTGCCAGCTCCCCGGGGGTAAACTATGGCTACACCTTC.

J is TRBJ2-5 and V is TRBV5-1; TRBD2 might be the D (6 bases). Per the germline V gene, CDR1 is SGHRS and CDR2 is YFSETQ. This CDR3 comprises 12 residues. V shed 4 bases and J shed 4 bases, with 8 bases lying between them. This chain's CDR3 is CASSRERETQYF. As DNA, the CDR3 is TGCGCCAGCAGCCGGGAGAGAGAGACCCAGTACTTC.

The chain joins TRBV4-1 to TRBJ1-1; D call uncertain. The germline V and J ends were trimmed by 1 base and 3 bases, with 12 bases remaining between them. The CDR3 is 15 residues long. CDR1 is MGHRA and CDR2 is YSYEKL in the germline V gene. The CDR3 here is CASSQGEGADTEAFF. For the CDR3, the DNA is TGCGCCAGCAGCCAAGGGGAGGGAGCGGACACTGAAGCTTTCTTT.

The V and J genes are TRBV30 and TRBJ1-5; D might be TRBD1 (6 bases). CDR3 length: 15 amino acids. V gave up 0 bases and J gave up 0 bases, with 9 bases separating them. Germline V CDR1 and CDR2: GTSNPN, SVGIG (reference sequence). This CDR3 reads CAWSVDRHSNQPQHF. In DNA form, the CDR3 reads TGTGCCTGGAGTGTGGACAGACATAGCAATCAGCCCCAGCATTTT.

The rearrangement links TRBV18 to TRBJ2-1, with 15 positions matching TRBD2. Germline V lookup: CDR1 KGHSH, CDR2 LQKENI. The CDR3 is 18 amino acids. V lost 3 bases and J lost 6; bases outside the gene matches: 9. CDR3 bases: TGTGCCAGCTCACCCCTAGGACTAGCGGGGGGGAATGGCAATGAGCAGTTCTTC. Its translation is CASSPLGLAGGNGNEQFF.

This chain links TRBV7-2 with TRBJ1-4, with 8 bases matching TRBD1. Unmatched junction bases numbered 5, after V lost 2 bases and J lost 0 bases. The CDR3 covers 17 residues. Germline V CDR1 and CDR2: SGHTA, FQGNSA. The CDR3 nucleotides read TGTGCCAGCAGCTTACCAGGGGGCTTAGCAACTAATGAAAAACTGTTTTTT. Translation gives CASSLPGGLATNEKLFF. Full variable domain (remainder filled in from reference TRBV7-2 and TRBJ1-4): GAGVSQSPSNKVTEKGKDVELRCDPISGHTALYWYRQSLGQGLEFLIYFQGNSAPDKSGLPSDRFSAERTGGSVSTLTIQRTQQEDSAVYLCASSLPGGLATNEKLFFGSGTQLSVL.

The genes are TRBV9 and TRBJ2-3; D gene uncertain. This CDR3 region has 13 residues. Trimming shortened V by 1 base and J by 4 bases, and 7 bases separated the two germline ends. Per the germline V gene, CDR1 is SGDLS and CDR2 is YYNGEE. The CDR3 protein is CASSVSPADTQYF. The CDR3 DNA is TGTGCCAGCAGCGTAAGCCCCGCAGATACGCAGTATTTT. Full variable domain (remainder filled in from reference TRBV9 and TRBJ2-3): DSGVTQTPKHLITATGQRVTLRCSPRSGDLSVYWYQQSLDQGLQFLIQYYNGEERAKGNILERFSAQQFPDLHSELNLSSLELGDSALYFCASSVSPADTQYFGPGTRLTVL.

The V and J genes are TRBV6-5 and TRBJ2-6; D not certain. V was pared by 4 bases and J by 2 bases, with 9 bases between. CDR3 length: 15 residues. Germline-derived CDR1 and CDR2 are MNHEY and SVGAGI. The CDR3, as DNA: TGTGCCAGCAGTTTTCGGAGTACTGGGGCCAACGTCCTGACTTTC. Translation: CASSFRSTGANVLTF.

The genes are TRBV25-1 and TRBJ1-5; D gene unclear. CDR3 length equals 12 residues. Trimming took off 6 bases at V and 0 bases at J, with 3 bases between the two ends. Germline CDR1 reads MGHDK; CDR2 reads SYGVNS. This chain's CDR3 is CASSYSNQPQHF. For the CDR3, the DNA is TGTGCCAGCAGCTATAGCAATCAGCCCCAGCATTTT.

V usage is TRBV2 and J usage is TRBJ2-1; 11 bases align to TRBD2. The germline CDR1 and CDR2 sequences are SNHLY and FYNNEI. CDR3 length equals 16 residues. Losses at the gene ends were 4 bases for V and 4 bases for J; bases not matched to a gene: 6. The CDR3 loop is CASSVQTSGNYNEQFF. In DNA, the CDR3 is TGTGCCAGCAGTGTCCAGACTAGCGGGAATTACAATGAGCAGTTCTTC.

This clone rates as medium-sized. The chain combines TRBV5-1 with TRBJ2-5, with 7 nucleotides matching TRBD2. The CDR3 spans 16 residues. Germline trimming cut 6 bases from V and 4 bases from J; bases unmatched to any gene: 15. CDR1 is SGHRS and CDR2 is YFSETQ in the germline V gene. CDR3 sequence reads: CASTHFGGRGTETQYF. The CDR3 bases are TGCGCCAGCACCCACTTTGGCGGGAGAGGTACAGAGACCCAGTACTTC.

This chain links TRBV3-1 (or the pseudogene TRBV3-2) with TRBJ2-7; TRBD1 matches 8 bases. Per the germline V gene, CDR1 is LGHDT and CDR2 is YNNKEL (reference sequence). V was clipped by 3 bases and J by 2 bases; unmatched bases: 6. The CDR3 has 15 residues. The CDR3 sequence is CASSQGRTGTYEQYF. CDR3 bases: TGTGCCAGCAGCCAGGGGCGGACAGGGACCTACGAGCAGTACTTC.

This sequence joins TRBV18 and TRBJ2-7, with 7 positions matching TRBD1. The V gene end was trimmed by 6 bases and the J gene end by 5 bases; junction bases not matched to a gene: 13. The CDR3 has 15 residues. Per the germline V gene, CDR1 is KGHSH and CDR2 is LQKENI. CDR3 region: CASSPDRTEEDEQYF. DNA of the CDR3: TGTGCCAGCTCCCCGGACAGGACGGAAGAGGACGAGCAGTACTTC.

The CDR3 sequence: CASSNHPTGSNQPQHF. In DNA form, the CDR3 reads TGTGCCAGCAGCAACCATCCGACAGGTAGCAATCAGCCCCAGCATTTT. The V gene is TRBV21-1, the J gene TRBJ1-5; the table's D gene call, TRBD1, was not cross checked with the DNA. TRBV21-1 is a pseudogene locus. The CDR3 has 16 amino acids.

This clone was counted a few times. The chain couples TRBV18 to TRBJ2-2; D unclear. CDR1 and CDR2 (germline): KGHSH, LQKENI. The CDR3 has 14 residues. Between the trimmed V and J ends, which lost 3 bases and 2 bases, there was a span of 7 bases. In DNA, the CDR3 is TGTGCCAGCTCACCTTCGGTTAACACCGGGGAGCTGTTTTTT. Protein sequence: CASSPSVNTGELFF.

The chain carries TRBV15 and TRBJ1-2, with D possibly matching TRBD1 (5 bases). CDR1 is LNHNV, CDR2 YYDKDF, per germline (reference sequence). Trimming stripped 8 bases from V and 2 bases from J, with 9 bases between. This CDR3 has 12 amino acids. CDR3: CATLDTNYGYTF. The CDR3 coding sequence is TGTGCCACCTTGGACACGAACTATGGCTACACCTTC.

The rearrangement uses TRBV4-2 and TRBJ2-3, with D perhaps TRBD1 (6 bases). The germline CDR1 and CDR2 sequences are LGHNA and YNFKEQ. Trimming shortened V by 1 base and J by 5 bases, and 13 bases separated the two germline ends. CDR3 length: 15 residues. This CDR3 is CASSQGGPLRDTQYF. In nucleotides, the CDR3 is TGTGCCAGCAGCCAAGGGGGGCCCCTGAGAGATACGCAGTATTTT.

The CDR3 reads CATSGDGNEKLFF. CDR3 nucleotides: TGTGCCACCTCGGGAGACGGGAATGAAAAACTGTTTTTT. The chain recombines TRBV12-3 or TRBV12-4 with TRBJ1-4; D not certain. The CDR3 length is 13 residues. Deletions cut 10 bases from V and 5 bases from J, with 14 bases between.